One and the same sample provided the 3 T cell receptor beta chains below, sequenced in a study of human CD8 memory T cell subsets. Sequencing libraries of TCR beta were made by UMI-labeled 5' RACE. TCRdb derives one entry per CDR3 protein from the 5' RACE reads, leaving out DNA. The sample's table shows about 4,200 distinct CDR3 sequences. Sequences were obtained from CD8+ effector memory T cells (TEM) sorted from PBMCs. Described subset: effector memory CD8 T cells, CCR7- CD45RO+ CD95+. The receptor set was obtained from a human donor in good health.

The chain combines TRBV5-5 with TRBJ2-1. From germline, CDR1 is SGHKS and CDR2 YYEKEE (reference sequence). CDR3 length: 13 residues. The CDR3 spells CASSFELPNEQFF. The variable domain in full, with the rest retrieved from reference TRBV5-5 and TRBJ2-1, is DAGVTQSPTHLIKTRGQQVTLRCSPISGHKSVSWYQQVLGQGPQFIFQYYEKEERGRGNFPDRFSARQFPNYSSELNVNALLLGDSALYLCASSFELPNEQFFGPGTRLTVL.

The J gene is TRBJ2-3, the V gene TRBV12-3 or TRBV12-4. CDR3 length: 13 residues. CDR3 residues: CASSSFFTDTQYF.

By frequency, this clonotype is medium-sized. The V and J genes are TRBV5-1 and TRBJ2-3; there is no DNA to check the TCRdb D call of TRBD1. The CDR3 sequence is 15 residues long. Germline V gene sequence: CDR1 SGHRS, CDR2 YFSETQ. CDR3 sequence: CASSAGTALTDTQYF.